This entry features one T cell receptor beta chain sequence. Its binding antigen is unknown. No qualities accompany the bases; no much larger clone lies one base away. This entry belongs to a study of shared clonotypes between healthy human individuals (dated by TCRdb to 2019 to 2021). Regarding the study in general: Two women and three men aged 18 to 49 years were included in the cohort. Per donor, three plates each were used for CD4 naive and CD4 memory, two for CD8 naive, and one for CD8 memory. To estimate repertoire size and how much clonotype sharing occurs between individuals, the study deeply sequenced the blood TCR repertoires of five healthy adults. To increase sequencing depth and limit assay-specific biases, TCR repertoire library preparation and sequencing were carried out by different laboratories using diverse techniques. Between about 0.8 and 9 billion PBMCs per donor were obtained by leukapheresis.

The CDR3 sequence holds 13 residues, the cysteine and phenylalanine included. The kept DNA is CDR3 alone, 39 bases in frame from the first base. Relative to germline, V is 0 bases shorter and J is 6 bases shorter, with 9 bases between their ends. The germline V gene (reference sequence) yields SEHNR for CDR1 and FQNEAQ for CDR2. Summary of the overall study and its limitations: The genetic and exposure-history diversity represented was limited by the small number of donors. When a few donors were compared, the shared fraction of clonotypes was 5% to 6.5% for naive CD4, around 4% for naive CD8, more than 2% for memory CD4, and under 0.5% for memory CD8. Incomplete sequencing was indicated by rarefaction of sorted-subset datasets, despite the large sequencing depth. Compared with non-shared clonotypes, the clonotypes found in all four sorted-subset donors had higher generation probabilities. Only blood was sampled, and tissue TCR repertoires likely differ from those in blood. Based on pairwise subsampling, the degree of clonotype sharing among donors was expected to be affected by sequencing depth. Estimated clonotype richness was generally larger for naive than for memory subsets.

For the CD8 naive samples, CD45RO-negative cells were positively selected for CCR7, yielding a CD45RA+CCR7+ population from which TemRA cells were excluded. The donors were healthy, HIV-negative adults who had no recently reported acute infections or vaccinations. Every donor was a Caucasian adult living in Nashville, Tennessee, USA. Blood was obtained by leukapheresis, after which PBMCs were separated by Ficoll-Histopaque density gradient centrifugation and cryopreserved in liquid nitrogen vapor phase. Analytical flow cytometry was used to check the purity and quantity of each magnetically sorted T cell population. From each sorted fraction, genomic DNA was isolated and quantified by UV absorbance on a Nanodrop 2000c. Using the deep immunoSEQ assay, multiplex PCR amplified TCR CDR3 regions from genomic DNA. Genomic DNA extracted from each cell subset was distributed evenly over all wells of several immunoSEQ 96-well plates, and each plate served as one replicate. For sorted subsets, approximately 200 ng of genomic DNA, equivalent to 25,000 to 35,000 T cell genomes, went into each replicate PCR. Purified libraries were measured with a Qubit 3.0 fluorometer, size-checked on a Bioanalyzer 2100, and measured again with the KAPA Library Quantification kit. A separate single-read 150-cycle Illumina NextSeq 550 flow cell was used to sequence each immunoSEQ 96-well plate. As for how the authors treated the data: Because the immunoSEQ output held only junctional sequences and lacked quality scores, the filtering could not match the filtering applied to full-length reads. To assign V/J genes and CDR3, sequences were annotated using PyIR, a Python wrapper for IgBLAST v1.9, with IMGT germline references. Reads were filtered out if the reads had weak V/J assignments (E-value above 1e-6), no CDR3, stop codons, out-of-frame junctions, or ambiguous translated residues. V3J clonotypes were defined as sequences sharing an identical inferred V gene, J gene, and CDR3 amino acid sequence. The percentage overlap between two repertoires was calculated by dividing the number of shared unique clonotypes by the size of the smaller repertoire. Richness of each repertoire was evaluated using RTK rarefaction, the Chao1 estimator, and Recon v2.1 estimates of unobserved clonotypes. Generation probabilities for all TCRbeta clonotypes obtained by the gDNA method from a handful of donors were computed using OLGA. Imported from immuneACCESS, the table was reduced by TCRdb to in-frame sequences with V and J called. These copies leave out some clones; in studies compared against another copy, an unresolved V gene accounts for under half, and the cause of the remainder is not known. That table furnishes V, J and clone size, whereas the DNA furnished D and trimming. This sample gives roughly 2.1 million clones in total; roughly 91% of them show up just once. Roughly 1.8% of the sample is held by the ten biggest clonotypes.

The sample was naive CD8+ T cells from PBMCs. The cell subset or site label of this sample denotes: CD45RA+CCR7+. This clonotype was obtained from a man between 18 and 35 years old in good health. Some clones in this sample may be carry-over from other donors' samples. The chain was built from TRBV7-9 and TRBJ2-7, with no confidently assigned D gene. The DNA reads TGTGCCAGCAGCTTAGCGATGTGGGGCGAGCAGTACTTC. Its translation reads: CASSLAMWGEQYF.